This T cell receptor beta chain was retrieved from a study of T cells expressing NK-cell markers. Background on the study: Beta-chain profiling covered CD3+CD56+NKG2C+, CD3+CD56+NKG2C- and CD3+CD56-NKG2C+ sorted subsets. Seven of the eight sequenced donors were classified as HCMV-seropositive, and one was classified as seronegative. General study points: Similarly, these clonotypes led the CD3+CD56-NKG2C+ fraction as well in several donors.

The CDR3 covers 14 residues. Germline loops: CDR1 SQVTM, CDR2 ANQGSEA. Details on this clonotype: What it binds is not known.

Production of TCR beta cDNA relied on 5'RACE template switching with UMIs. TCRdb processed the 5' RACE reads again and assigns one entry to each CDR3 protein, with no DNA. Its listing shows 400,000 to 500,000 distinct CDR3 sequences. Sequenced: blood T cells: a sorted CD56 or NKG2C T cell subset, CD4+ or CD8+ T cells, or bulk PBMC T cells (not recorded which). This clonotype was obtained from a woman aged 18 to 75 in good health. This chain connects TRBV29-1 to TRBJ2-3. The CDR3 is CSVEGSLATDTQYF.